The present entry profiles one T cell receptor (beta chain) with its context. Its target is not known. Documented time point: week 35, safety follow-up. Every vaccination contained 300 ug of the mutant IDH1 20-mer peptide and was paired with topical imiquimod. This record comes from a study of a mutant IDH1 vaccine in newly diagnosed glioma. The wider study: Patients previously underwent radiotherapy, temozolomide, or both, and most underwent both. General study findings and limits: Seemingly, top peripheral T cell clonotype changes bore no relation to pseudoprogression.

TCRdb's copy holds only in-frame clones and misses some; the assay was immunoSEQ multiplex PCR. The sample lists some 30,000 clones; around 82% were seen once. Trimming took 7 bases from V and 2 from J, leaving 12 bases between them. Germline V gene sequence: CDR1 SNHLY, CDR2 FYNNEI. The CDR3 extends over 15 amino acids. Sample: PBMCs, taken from a glioma patient whose treatment included an IDH1 peptide vaccine. This TCR was recovered from a woman between 40 and 55 years old with glioma. The rearrangement links TRBV2 to TRBJ2-6; D assignment may be TRBD1 or TRBD2 (6 bases each). CDR3 protein: CASMTRGAGANVLTF. Here the CDR3 DNA reads TGTGCCAGCATGACGAGGGGGGCTGGGGCCAACGTCCTGACTTTC. The complete variable domain, with remaining parts taken from reference TRBV2 and TRBJ2-6, reads EPEVTQTPSHQVTQMGQEVILRCVPISNHLYFYWYRQILGQKVEFLVSFYNNEISEKSEIFDDQFSVERPDGSNFTLKIRSTKLEDSAMYFCASMTRGAGANVLTFGAGSRLTVL.